Listed below are T cell receptor beta chains from one sample, sequenced in a study of T cell repertoires in cytomegalovirus infection. TCRdb re-called the reads through MiXCR, storing one row per CDR3 protein. The sample has just over 150,000 distinct CDR3 sequences, about 25% seen once. Sequenced: PBMCs. These receptors all stem from a human donor in good health (CMV status not recorded). Some clones in this sample may be carry-over from other donors' samples. Both conserved end residues are trimmed from each CDR3. For some rows the clone size is stated as once, few or many, or as a class when expanded; others skip it.

>TRBV7-2|.|TRBJ2-2
ASSVTSAGELF
>TRBV7-3|.|TRBJ2-2
ASSLLYTGELF
>TRBV28|.|TRBJ1-6
ASSPLQGQVAPLH
>TRBV6-8|.|TRBJ1-3
ASSPRGSGGNTIY
>TRBV7-8|many|TRBJ2-5
ASSLDLAGGDQETQY
>TRBV6-5|.|TRBJ2-1
ASSYVGTGVNEQF
>TRBV14|few|TRBJ1-2
ASSQDVRGVGYT
>TRBV11-3|.|TRBJ2-3
ASSFTAQTDTQY
>TRBV6-2/TRBV6-3|.|TRBJ1-1
ASSYSGGAGTEAF
>TRBV15|few|TRBJ2-2
ATFYTGELF
>TRBV19|.|TRBJ2-7
ASSIPDTYEQY
>TRBV29-1|few|TRBJ1-2
SVGPTTGGGGYT
>TRBV4-2|few|TRBJ2-5
ASSQDSGGAGETQY
>TRBV7-9|few|TRBJ2-7
ASSEKTYEQY
>TRBV29-1|few|TRBJ1-1
SDRTVRGDTEAF
>TRBV28|many|TRBJ1-5
ATEGSNQPQH
>TRBV27|.|TRBJ2-1
ASSFVGNYNEQF
>TRBV15|.|TRBJ1-3
ATSRADSSGNTIY
>TRBV29-1|few|TRBJ2-7
SVGTRLSSYEQY
>TRBV5-6|once|TRBJ1-1
ASSMGSGTGGYTDAF
>TRBV11-3|many|TRBJ2-1
ASSLETGEGNEQF
>TRBV5-4|.|TRBJ1-5
ASSLPGQNQPQH
>TRBV19|few|TRBJ2-7
ASSSGLVAYEQY
>TRBV5-4|.|TRBJ2-1
ASSKPGVEYNEQF
>TRBV7-2|many|TRBJ2-6
ASSLVWGAGANVLT
>TRBV28|.|TRBJ2-1
ASSWVSPGGEQF
>TRBV6-1|many|TRBJ2-7
ASSPGQGAYEQY
>TRBV5-1|.|TRBJ2-4
ASSLPEPRLAKNIQY
>TRBV19|.|TRBJ2-2
ASSIGLAGGRTGELF
>TRBV27|many|TRBJ1-1
ASSFQGGRAF
>TRBV7-2|few|TRBJ2-1
ASSLAQGNNEQF
>TRBV12-3/TRBV12-4|few|TRBJ2-3
ASSLGTGHTQY
>TRBV11-1|.|TRBJ2-3
ASSLRESGTDTQY
>TRBV20-1|.|TRBJ2-3
SASQQGGRPSNTQY
>TRBV12-3/TRBV12-4|.|TRBJ2-3
ASSSAGGARDTQY
>TRBV5-6|.|TRBJ2-6
ASSFTASGANVLT
>TRBV20-1|few|TRBJ2-7
SAPDYSYEQY